This T cell receptor (beta chain) was retrieved from a study of T cell repertoires in aging, cancer and after chemotherapy. For the study at large: Healthy donor repertoires were recorded over several months to years and showed clear clonal overlap.

Amplification of TCR beta used genomic DNA extracted from peripheral blood. Multiplex touch-down PCR with TRB-A/B primers amplified rearranged V-D-J TRB sequences. Using its own MiXCR run on the multiplex PCR reads, TCRdb lists one record per CDR3 protein. The data contain about 15,000 distinct CDR3 sequences, about 50% of them singletons. V lost 5 bases and J lost 0, with 7 bases in between. CDR3 size: 13 residues. The origin of this receptor is a human donor in good health. The sample comprised blood. The genes are TRBV12-3 or TRBV12-4 and TRBJ1-2; D ambiguous. The DNA of the CDR3 is TGTGCCAGCAGTCCCGCCCCTAACTATGGCTACACCTTC. Translation gives CASSPAPNYGYTF.